This is a list of T cell receptor beta chains from one sample in a study of T-cell memory formation after mild COVID-19. TCRdb itself ran the 5' RACE reads through MiXCR, one entry per CDR3 protein. Of approximately 230,000 distinct CDR3 sequences in the sample, roughly 15% are singletons; the top ten hold around 3.8%. The specimen sequenced was PBMCs or a T cell subset sorted from them (not recorded which). These receptor sequences come from a young man who had mild COVID-19 (a few samples of this study predate the infection). Cell type and time point are not known. The CDR3 runs from the conserved cysteine through the conserved F or W. A D gene is named only where the DNA matches it firmly. The size entry is marked missing in some rows and otherwise reads once, few, many or a size class.

>few|TRBD1|TRBV4-3|TRBJ1-3
CASSQGPGGSSGNTIYF
TGCGCCAGCAGCCAAGGTCCAGGGGGGTCCTCTGGAAACACCATATATTTT
>-|-|TRBV18|TRBJ2-6
CASSPWGKGQAGANVLTF
TGTGCCAGCTCACCATGGGGGAAGGGGCAGGCTGGGGCCAACGTCCTGACTTTC
>-|TRBD1|TRBV7-8|TRBJ1-5
CASSLGQGSLEAQHF
TGTGCCAGCAGCTTGGGACAGGGGTCTCTCGAGGCCCAGCATTTT
>few|TRBD1|TRBV6-2/TRBV6-3|TRBJ1-2
CASSVPDRGLRGYTF
TGTGCCAGCAGTGTCCCAGACAGGGGCCTGAGGGGCTACACCTTC
>-|-|TRBV2|TRBJ2-1
CASRTGTRSGGQFF
TGTGCCAGCAGGACCGGGACCCGCTCCGGGGGGCAGTTCTTC
>-|-|TRBV18|TRBJ1-5
CASSQNREDQPQHF
TGTGCCAGCTCTCAGAACAGGGAGGATCAGCCCCAGCATTTT
>few|-|TRBV18|TRBJ2-6
CASSPSRSSGANVLTF
TGTGCCAGCTCACCCTCGCGTAGCTCTGGGGCCAACGTCCTGACTTTC
>few|-|TRBV18|TRBJ2-1
CASSQLGGILYEQFF
TGTGCCAGCTCCCAGCTAGGCGGTATCCTCTATGAGCAGTTCTTC
>-|-|TRBV5-1|TRBJ2-2
CASSLMLNTGELFF
TGCGCCAGCAGCTTGATGTTGAACACCGGGGAGCTGTTTTTT
>-|-|TRBV20-1|TRBJ2-5
CSAREGLLQETQYF
TGCAGTGCTAGAGAAGGATTATTACAAGAGACCCAGTACTTC
>-|-|TRBV9|TRBJ2-5
CASSVEPARKETQYF
TGTGCCAGCAGCGTAGAACCGGCCCGCAAGGAGACCCAGTACTTC
>few|-|TRBV7-9|TRBJ2-7
CASSIGRPLRAYEQYF
TGTGCCAGCAGCATAGGACGGCCACTAAGAGCCTACGAGCAGTACTTC
>many|-|TRBV5-1|TRBJ1-1
CASSWGPSWDTEAFF
TGCGCCAGCAGCTGGGGGCCCTCTTGGGACACTGAAGCTTTCTTT
>-|-|TRBV7-9|TRBJ2-1
CASSFVQPEQFF
TGTGCCAGCAGCTTCGTTCAACCTGAGCAGTTCTTC
>-|TRBD1|TRBV19|TRBJ1-2
CASSILGTDRAYGYTF
TGTGCCAGTAGTATATTGGGTACGGACAGGGCATATGGCTACACCTTC
>few|TRBD1|TRBV5-1|TRBJ1-1
CASSWRGHGSTEAFF
TGCGCCAGCAGCTGGAGGGGGCATGGGAGCACTGAAGCTTTCTTT
>-|-|TRBV19|TRBJ2-3
CASGSRASTDTQYF
TGTGCCAGTGGGAGCAGGGCGAGCACAGATACGCAGTATTTT
>many|-|TRBV6-5|TRBJ2-7
CASKKGLSSYEQYF
TGTGCCAGCAAAAAGGGTTTAAGCTCCTACGAGCAGTACTTC
>-|-|TRBV18|TRBJ2-3
CASSPGGRVTDTQYF
TGTGCCAGCTCACCAGGGGGCCGGGTCACAGATACGCAGTATTTT
>-|-|TRBV20-1|TRBJ1-2
CSARDLYGYTF
TGCAGTGCTAGAGATTTATATGGCTACACCTTC
>many|TRBD2|TRBV9|TRBJ2-1
CASSGGAANEQFF
TGTGCCAGTAGCGGGGGGGCCGCCAATGAGCAGTTCTTC
>-|TRBD2|TRBV20-1|TRBJ2-3
CSARGTSGGPNTQYF
TGCAGTGCTAGAGGGACTAGCGGGGGCCCTAATACGCAGTATTTT
>-|-|TRBV25-1|TRBJ1-5
CASSDEDQPQHF
TGTGCCAGCAGTGATGAGGATCAGCCCCAGCATTTT
>-|-|TRBV6-2/TRBV6-3|TRBJ2-7
CASSYPRYEQYF
TGTGCCAGCAGTTACCCACGCTACGAGCAGTACTTC
>many|-|TRBV12-3/TRBV12-4|TRBJ2-3
CASTLGASTDTQYF
TGTGCCAGCACTTTGGGAGCTAGCACAGATACGCAGTATTTT
>-|-|TRBV11-3|TRBJ2-1
CASSRRGQSSYNEQFF
TGTGCCAGCAGTCGGAGAGGGCAGAGCTCCTACAATGAGCAGTTCTTC
>many|TRBD2|TRBV5-1|TRBJ2-3
CASRTSGASTDTQYF
TGCGCCAGCAGAACTAGCGGCGCTAGCACAGATACGCAGTATTTT
>-|-|TRBV18|TRBJ2-7
CASSPRQDRYEQYF
TGTGCCAGCTCACCTAGGCAGGATCGCTACGAGCAGTACTTC
>-|-|TRBV2|TRBJ1-4
CATGGPNEKLFF
TGTGCCACGGGAGGCCCTAATGAAAAACTGTTTTTT
>few|-|TRBV7-9|TRBJ2-2
CASGLVTNTGELFF
TGTGCCAGCGGCCTAGTTACGAACACCGGGGAGCTGTTTTTT
>-|TRBD2|TRBV5-1|TRBJ2-1
CASSLAGGLYNEQFF
TGCGCCAGCAGCCTAGCGGGGGGCCTCTACAATGAGCAGTTCTTC
>-|TRBD1|TRBV27|TRBJ1-2
CASGQGPYYGYTF
TGTGCCAGCGGACAGGGGCCATACTATGGCTACACCTTC
>few|-|TRBV6-2/TRBV6-3|TRBJ2-5
CASSYPGWETQYF
TGTGCCAGCAGTTACCCGGGTTGGGAGACCCAGTACTTC
>few|-|TRBV5-1|TRBJ1-1
CASSLEPRVNTEAFF
TGCGCCAGCAGCTTGGAGCCCCGAGTGAACACTGAAGCTTTCTTT
>-|TRBD2|TRBV20-1|TRBJ2-5
CSARRGGEETQYF
TGCAGTGCCAGGCGTGGGGGGGAGGAGACCCAGTACTTC
>-|-|TRBV14|TRBJ1-4
CASSQQRATNEKLFF
TGTGCCAGCAGCCAACAGAGGGCAACTAATGAAAAACTGTTTTTT
>many|-|TRBV7-2|TRBJ1-5
CASGTPGRFQPQHF
TGTGCCAGCGGCACACCGGGCCGTTTTCAGCCCCAGCATTTT
>few|TRBD2|TRBV5-5|TRBJ2-7
CASSPILAEREQYF
TGTGCCAGCAGCCCCATCCTAGCGGAGAGGGAGCAGTACTTC
>few|-|TRBV3-1|TRBJ2-1
CASSLWDFPPGEQFF
TGTGCCAGCAGCCTATGGGACTTTCCGCCTGGTGAGCAGTTCTTC
>-|TRBD1|TRBV11-2|TRBJ2-4
CASSPRGTGGIIQYF
TGTGCCAGCAGCCCCCGCGGGACAGGGGGCATCATTCAGTACTTC
>few|-|TRBV7-3|TRBJ2-1
CASSPAGSLRQFF
TGTGCCAGCAGCCCGGCAGGGTCCTTGAGACAGTTCTTC
>-|TRBD2|TRBV5-6|TRBJ2-7
CASSSLAGAYEQYF
TGTGCCAGCAGCTCTTTAGCGGGGGCCTACGAGCAGTACTTC
>-|-|TRBV20-1|TRBJ2-3
CSARWGIQDTQYF
TGCAGTGCTAGGTGGGGTATTCAGGATACGCAGTATTTT
>few|-|TRBV7-2|TRBJ1-6
CASSNRVSSPLHF
TGTGCCAGCAGCAACAGGGTGTCTTCACCCCTCCACTTT
>few|-|TRBV12-3/TRBV12-4|TRBJ1-5
CASSLSIGKKGIANQPQHF
TGTGCCAGCAGTTTATCGATTGGGAAAAAGGGTATTGCCAATCAGCCCCAGCATTTT
>few|-|TRBV25-1|TRBJ2-1
CASSEGGGFSYNEQFF
TGTGCCAGCAGTGAGGGTGGCGGCTTCTCCTACAATGAGCAGTTCTTC
>-|TRBD1|TRBV5-1|TRBJ2-3
CASSADRADTQYF
TGCGCCAGCAGCGCCGACAGGGCTGATACGCAGTATTTT
>-|TRBD1|TRBV24-1|TRBJ2-5
CATSDNGQGRETQHF
TGTGCCACCAGTGACAATGGACAGGGGAGGGAGACCCAGCACTTC
>few|-|TRBV5-1|TRBJ2-7
CASSTVSYEQYF
TGCGCCAGCAGTACTGTCTCCTACGAGCAGTACTTC
>few|-|TRBV4-3|TRBJ1-1
CASSQGGSKGDEAFF
TGCGCCAGCAGCCAAGGGGGCTCGAAGGGAGATGAAGCTTTCTTT
>few|TRBD2|TRBV5-6|TRBJ2-3
CASSFGLAGADTQYF
TGTGCCAGTAGCTTTGGGCTAGCGGGGGCAGATACGCAGTATTTT
>few|TRBD1|TRBV18|TRBJ2-7
CASSPDQVTGFKQYF
TGTGCCAGCTCACCCGACCAGGTGACAGGGTTCAAGCAGTACTTC
>many|-|TRBV11-2|TRBJ2-5
CASSLGQVLETQYF
TGTGCCAGCAGCTTAGGGCAGGTTCTTGAGACCCAGTACTTC
>few|-|TRBV12-3/TRBV12-4|TRBJ1-1
CASSLGGQTNTEAFF
TGTGCCAGCAGTCTAGGTGGACAGACGAACACTGAAGCTTTCTTT
>few|TRBD2|TRBV6-5|TRBJ2-1
CASSYSAGGPNEQFF
TGTGCCAGCAGTTACTCGGCGGGGGGGCCGAATGAGCAGTTCTTC
>many|-|TRBV5-1|TRBJ2-4
CASSFNGENIQYF
TGCGCCAGCAGCTTTAACGGCGAAAACATTCAGTACTTC
>few|-|TRBV12-3/TRBV12-4|TRBJ2-2
CASSSLVTVAGELFF
TGTGCCAGCAGTTCCCTAGTTACTGTGGCCGGGGAGCTGTTTTTT